Listed here is a single T cell receptor (beta chain). It has no known antigen specificity. No much larger clone exists at a distance of one base, and base qualities are not known. The library was obtained by the immunoSEQ multiplex PCR assay. Sourced from immuneACCESS, this table was stored by TCRdb with only in-frame sequences that have V and J called. A share of the clones is absent; for the studies checked, an unresolved V gene accounts for under half, and the remainder has no known explanation. Here the sample has 24,000 or so clones; more than 70% occur a single time. 38% of the sample rests with the top ten. Including cysteine and phenylalanine, the CDR3 has 16 amino acids. Only the CDR3 part of the read is kept: 48 bases, read in frame from the first base. The CDR1 and CDR2 encoded by the germline V gene are MRHNA and SNTAGT. The germline ends are 16 bases apart after V is trimmed by 1 base and J by 4 bases.

This sample is drawn from a study of control samples from healthy donors and cancer patients (dated by TCRdb to 2020 to 2022). This clonotype was sampled from a man in his sixties with head and neck cancer. Sequenced sample: PBMCs. The V and J genes are TRBV6-4 and TRBJ1-2, with TRBD1 as a weak D call on 6 bases. The CDR3 sequence is CASSDFAGDKGYGYTF. At the DNA level, the sequence is TGTGCCAGCAGTGACTTTGCGGGGGACAAAGGCTATGGCTACACCTTC.